Listed here are 7 T cell receptor beta chains from one sample, sequenced in a study of T cell responses to AZD1222 COVID-19 vaccine. The repertoire was sequenced with immunoSEQ multiplex PCR; TCRdb's copy has only in-frame clones and lacks some. The sample includes about 97,000 clones, 85% to 90% seen only once; the top ten take approximately 7.5%. The material sequenced was peripheral blood, taken on day 0 of AZD1222 vaccination. All receptors derive from an adult in good health.

CDR3 in DNA: TGCGCCAGCAACCCTCTTGGCTTAAATGAGCAGTTCTTC. Its translation is CASNPLGLNEQFF. The gene calls are TRBV5-1 and TRBJ2-1; D gene ambiguous. V was pared by 6 bases and J by 7 bases, with 14 bases between. CDR3 length: 13 residues. Germline CDR1 and CDR2: SGHRS and YFSETQ.

The genes are TRBV6-6 and TRBJ2-7; D call uncertain. CDR1 MNHNY and CDR2 SVGAGI come from the germline V gene (reference sequence). CDR3 length equals 14 residues. V was shortened by 6 bases and J by 2 bases, with 14 bases between the two germline ends. The CDR3 loop is CASSPPDGTYEQYF. The CDR3 nucleotides are TGTGCCAGCAGCCCCCCTGACGGCACCTACGAGCAGTACTTC.

The chain is built from TRBV5-1 and TRBJ1-4; the D is unclear. CDR1 SGHRS and CDR2 YFSETQ come from the germline V gene. The germline V and J ends were trimmed by 3 bases and 6 bases, with 9 bases remaining between them. The CDR3 is made up of 13 amino acids. CDR3 region: CASSSSWDEKLFF. The CDR3 DNA reads as TGCGCCAGCAGCTCGTCCTGGGATGAAAAACTGTTTTTT.

This clone was seen a handful of times. The V gene is TRBV2, the J gene TRBJ1-3; D is possibly TRBD1 (5 bases). CDR3 length: 14 residues. Trimming cost V 4 bases and J 2 bases, with 9 bases left between them. Germline loops: CDR1 SNHLY, CDR2 FYNNEI. The CDR3 spells CASSAGNPGNTIYF. The CDR3 nucleotides are TGTGCCAGCAGTGCAGGGAACCCTGGAAACACCATATATTTT.

The J gene is TRBJ1-6, the V gene TRBV11-3; D possibly corresponds to TRBD1 (5 bases). CDR3 length: 13 amino acids. The germline gives CDR1 SGHNT, CDR2 YENEEA. With 5 bases removed from V and 8 bases from J, the gap between germline ends came to 10 bases. The CDR3 loop reads CASSPGGDSPLHF. DNA for the CDR3: TGTGCCAGCAGCCCCGGGGGAGATTCACCCCTCCACTTT.

The chain uses TRBV28 and TRBJ2-7; D is perhaps TRBD1 or TRBD2 (6 bases each). The germline gives CDR1 MDHEN, CDR2 SYDVKM. The CDR3 runs 14 residues. Trimming shortened V by 5 bases and J by 3 bases, and 14 bases separated the two germline ends. CDR3 sequence reads: CASSPGAVIYEQYF. In nucleotides, the CDR3 is TGTGCCAGCAGTCCGGGGGCTGTAATCTACGAGCAGTACTTC.

The DNA for the CDR3 is TGTGCCAGCAGCTCCCCGACGGGGTCATACGAGCAGTACTTC. It codes for CASSSPTGSYEQYF. The chain joins TRBV7-2 to TRBJ2-7; possible D gene TRBD2, 5 bases. Per the germline V gene, CDR1 is SGHTA and CDR2 is FQGNSA. This CDR3 is built from 14 residues. V shed 4 bases and J shed 4 bases, with 14 bases lying between them.